This TCR beta chain originates from a study of blood T cell repertoires in COVID-19. Study background: Samples of COVID-19 (acute and convalescent) were obtained from the United States, Italy and Spain. Sample material is recorded as cDNA or gDNA derived from T cells, B-cell-depleted T cells, or PBMCs.

The germline V gene has CDR1 MRHNA and CDR2 SNTAGT. V gave up 0 bases and J gave up 4 bases; unmatched junction bases: 14. The CDR3 length is 18 residues. Per the original data handling: By means of reference gene primer amplification, nucleated cell counts were estimated. Profiling relied on immunoSEQ multiplex PCR, and the TCRdb table lists in-frame clones only, not all of them. V, J and clone size were drawn from that table, and D and trimming were deduced from the DNA. Among roughly 77,000 clones listed, around nine tenths were seen once. The sequenced material came from peripheral blood. The receptor comes from a man aged 50-60 years with active COVID-19. This sequence joins TRBV6-4 and TRBJ2-7, with TRBD2 matching over 8 bases. CDR3 protein: CASSDSKEPGLDGYEQYF. The CDR3 nucleotides read TGTGCCAGCAGTGACTCGAAGGAACCGGGACTAGACGGTTACGAGCAGTACTTC.